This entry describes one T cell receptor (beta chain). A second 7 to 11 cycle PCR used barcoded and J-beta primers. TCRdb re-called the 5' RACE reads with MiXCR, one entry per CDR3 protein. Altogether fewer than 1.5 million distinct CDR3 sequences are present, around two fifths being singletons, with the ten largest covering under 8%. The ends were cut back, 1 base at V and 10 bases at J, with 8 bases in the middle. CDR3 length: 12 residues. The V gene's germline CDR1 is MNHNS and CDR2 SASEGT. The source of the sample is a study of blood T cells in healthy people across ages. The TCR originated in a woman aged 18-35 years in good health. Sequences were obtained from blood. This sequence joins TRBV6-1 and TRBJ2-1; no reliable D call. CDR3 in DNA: TGTGCCAGCAGTGAAGGGGTGGACGAGCAGTTCTTC. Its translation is CASSEGVDEQFF.